This T cell receptor beta chain was obtained from a study of CD8+ T cells in alopecia areata. Study-wide results and caveats: Mice showed clearer TCR sharing than patients did, a gap that was possibly HLA-related. For lesional scalp, especially alopecia totalis/universalis, clonality was higher than in normal scalp.

The germline CDR1 and CDR2 sequences are MNHEY and SVGAGI. This CDR3 is 12 amino acids long. The V gene lost 6 bases and the J gene lost 2 bases, with 2 bases spanning the gap. Cell sorting was applied to PBMCs, and CD4+ and CD8+ T cells were collected. This clone was detected a few times. What it binds is unknown. cDNA serving as the sequencing template came from extracted, reverse transcribed RNA. Sequencing used immunoSEQ multiplex PCR; TCRdb keeps in-frame clones, though not all of them. The sample has 200,000 to 250,000 clones; approximately 61% are singletons. The receptor comes from a human donor with alopecia areata. The sample in question was CD4+ T cells sorted from blood, obtained at week 0. The chain employs TRBV6-5 and TRBJ2-6; no reliable D call. The CDR3 coding sequence is TGTGCCAGCAGGACTGGGGCCAACGTCCTGACTTTC. This codes for CASRTGANVLTF.